This T cell receptor (beta chain) derives from a study of blood T cell repertoires in COVID-19. As for the study in general: Whether acute or convalescent, the COVID-19 samples came from the United States, Italy and Spain.

Per the study methods: Estimated nucleated cell counts came from reference gene primer amplification. Using immunoSEQ multiplex PCR, the repertoire was profiled, and TCRdb retains in-frame clones only, with some absent. That table is the source of V, J and clone size, and D and trimming were worked out from the DNA. The sample contains fewer than 650,000 clones, roughly 89% of which appear only once. The germline V and J ends were trimmed by 3 bases and 1 base, with 4 bases remaining between them. The CDR3 spans 12 residues. CDR1 is GTSNPN, CDR2 SVGIG, per germline (reference sequence). Recruited during active infection, patients (from Seattle) were subsequently followed longitudinally. Of note for this clone: Within the sample, other DNA sequences also encode this same CDR3.

This TCR was sampled from a woman aged 45 to 65 with COVID-19, enrolled during active disease. The sequencing sample was made of peripheral blood. The rearrangement links TRBV30 to TRBJ1-3; D uncertain. The CDR3 coding sequence is TGTGCCTGGAGCCCGTCTGGAAACACCATATATTTT. Its protein is CAWSPSGNTIYF.